Listed here is a single TCR beta chain. Its antigen is currently unknown. This CDR3 region has 13 residues. Germline values: CDR1 SGHRS, CDR2 YFSETQ. Trimming cost V 4 bases and J 6 bases; bases outside gene matches: 4. This record belongs to a study of T cell responses to AZD1222 COVID-19 vaccine. Study-level findings and limits: Donors in the cohort were predominantly white British and more often female, and clonal diversity was possibly underestimated.

The assay was immunoSEQ multiplex PCR, and TCRdb's table has in-frame clones only and misses some. The data hold tens of thousands of clones, with approximately 88% observed a single time. The V and J genes are TRBV5-1 and TRBJ1-5; TRBD1 agrees at 7 bases. The receptor comes from an adult who received the AZD1222 COVID-19 vaccine. Sequencing used peripheral blood, obtained 28 days after the second AZD1222 dose. This CDR3 reads CASSMTGSQPQHF. The CDR3 region has the DNA TGCGCCAGCAGCATGACAGGGAGTCAGCCCCAGCATTTT.